This TCR beta chain is drawn from a study of cytomegalovirus exposure and HLA in healthy donors. Study-wide findings and caveats: TCR beta chains numbering under 200 were designated cytomegalovirus-associated. A classifier reportedly called cytomegalovirus status with high sensitivity and specificity.

Trimming pared 2 bases from V and 0 bases from J, leaving 8 bases between. The CDR3 totals 14 residues. Germline loops: CDR1 MDHEN, CDR2 SYDVKM. This clone was found once. Its antigen is undetermined. Sequenced by immunoSEQ multiplex PCR; TCRdb stores in-frame clones only, minus some. The sample lists 280,000 or so clones; approximately 88% were seen once. This TCR was sampled from a woman aged 18-29 years in good health and CMV-seronegative. The source material was PBMCs. The chain combines TRBV28 with TRBJ2-7, with D tentatively TRBD1 (6 bases). The CDR3 spells CASSLQGPSYEQYF. In nucleotides, the CDR3 is TGTGCCAGCAGTTTACAGGGGCCCTCCTACGAGCAGTACTTC.